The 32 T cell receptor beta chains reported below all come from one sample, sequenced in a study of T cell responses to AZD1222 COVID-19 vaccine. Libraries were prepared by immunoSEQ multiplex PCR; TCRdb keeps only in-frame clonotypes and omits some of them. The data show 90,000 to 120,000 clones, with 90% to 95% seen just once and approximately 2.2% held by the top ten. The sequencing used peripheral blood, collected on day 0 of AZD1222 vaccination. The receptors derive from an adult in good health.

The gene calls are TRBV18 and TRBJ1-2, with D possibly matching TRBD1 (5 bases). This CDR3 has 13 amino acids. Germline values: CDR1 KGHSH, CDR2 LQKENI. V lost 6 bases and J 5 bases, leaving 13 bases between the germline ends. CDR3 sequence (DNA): TGTGCCAGCTCCCTGGACACCCTTTATGGCTACACCTTC. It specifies CASSLDTLYGYTF.

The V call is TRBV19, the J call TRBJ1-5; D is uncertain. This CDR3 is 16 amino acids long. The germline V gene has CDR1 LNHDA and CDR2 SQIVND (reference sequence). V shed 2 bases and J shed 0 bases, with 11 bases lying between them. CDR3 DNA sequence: TGTGCCAGTAGTATATTGGTCGCTTATAGCAATCAGCCCCAGCATTTT. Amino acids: CASSILVAYSNQPQHF.

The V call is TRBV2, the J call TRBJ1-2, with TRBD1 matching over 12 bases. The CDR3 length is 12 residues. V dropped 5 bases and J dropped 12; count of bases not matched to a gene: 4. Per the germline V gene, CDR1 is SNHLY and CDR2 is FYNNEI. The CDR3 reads CASSRDRGPHTF. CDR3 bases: TGTGCCAGCAGTAGGGACAGGGGGCCTCACACCTTC.

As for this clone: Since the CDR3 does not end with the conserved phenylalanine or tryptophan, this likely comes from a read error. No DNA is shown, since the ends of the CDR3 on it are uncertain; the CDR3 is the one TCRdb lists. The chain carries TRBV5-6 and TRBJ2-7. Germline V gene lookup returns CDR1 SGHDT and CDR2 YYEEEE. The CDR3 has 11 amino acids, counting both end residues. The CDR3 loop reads CASSFLGSRKI.

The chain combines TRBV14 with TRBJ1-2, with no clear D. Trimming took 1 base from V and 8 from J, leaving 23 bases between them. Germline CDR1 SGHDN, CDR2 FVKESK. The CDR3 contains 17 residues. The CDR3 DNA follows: TGTGCCAGCAGCCAAGGGGTGCCAGGCCGAACTATGCGCGGCTACACCTTC. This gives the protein CASSQGVPGRTMRGYTF.

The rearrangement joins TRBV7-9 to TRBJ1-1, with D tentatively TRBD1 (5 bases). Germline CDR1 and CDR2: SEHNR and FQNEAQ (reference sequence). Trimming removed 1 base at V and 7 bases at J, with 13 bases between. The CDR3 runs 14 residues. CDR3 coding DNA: TGTGCCAGCAGCTTAGAGGGCCGGGGGAGTGAAGCTTTCTTT. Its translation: CASSLEGRGSEAFF.

Here the CDR3 DNA reads TGTGCCAGCAGCAGGGATACAGGGGTCAATCAGCCCCAGCATTTT. Its protein product is CASSRDTGVNQPQHF. This chain links TRBV7-6 with TRBJ1-5; 7 nucleotides match TRBD1. CDR3 length: 15 amino acids. Germline CDR1 is SGHVS and CDR2 is FNYEAQ. Trimming cost V 5 bases and J 3 bases; bases outside gene matches: 7.

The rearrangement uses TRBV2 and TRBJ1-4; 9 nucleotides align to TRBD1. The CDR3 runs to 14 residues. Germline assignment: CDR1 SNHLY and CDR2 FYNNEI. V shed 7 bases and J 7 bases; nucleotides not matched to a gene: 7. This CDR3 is CASTGGTGFEKLFF. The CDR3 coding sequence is TGTGCCAGCACCGGGGGGACAGGGTTTGAAAAACTGTTTTTT.

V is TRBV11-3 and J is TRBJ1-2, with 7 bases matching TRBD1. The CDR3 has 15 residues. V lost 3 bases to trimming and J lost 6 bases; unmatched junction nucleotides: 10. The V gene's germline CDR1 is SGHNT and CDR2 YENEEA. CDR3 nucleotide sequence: TGTGCCAGCAGCTTTCTTGGGCAGGGGGACAATGGCTACACCTTC. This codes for CASSFLGQGDNGYTF.

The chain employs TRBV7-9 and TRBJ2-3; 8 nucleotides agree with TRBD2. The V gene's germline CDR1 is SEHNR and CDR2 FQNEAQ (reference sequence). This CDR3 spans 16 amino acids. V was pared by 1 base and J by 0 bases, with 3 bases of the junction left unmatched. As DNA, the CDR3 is TGTGCCAGCAGCTTAGTTTTAGCGGGGAGCACAGATACGCAGTATTTT. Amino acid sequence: CASSLVLAGSTDTQYF.

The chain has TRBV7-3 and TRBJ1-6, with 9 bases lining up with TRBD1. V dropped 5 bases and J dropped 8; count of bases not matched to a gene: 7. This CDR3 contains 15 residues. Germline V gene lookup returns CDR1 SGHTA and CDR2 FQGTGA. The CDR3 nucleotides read TGTGCCAGCAGCCGAGACAGGGGGTTTTATTCACCCCTCCACTTT. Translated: CASSRDRGFYSPLHF.

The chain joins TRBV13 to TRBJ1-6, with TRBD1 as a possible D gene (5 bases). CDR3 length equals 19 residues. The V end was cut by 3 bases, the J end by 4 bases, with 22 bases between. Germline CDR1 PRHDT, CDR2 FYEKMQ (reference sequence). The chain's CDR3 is CASSLSGRQGSRYNSPLHF. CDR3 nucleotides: TGTGCCAGCAGCTTGTCGGGGCGCCAAGGGTCCCGGTATAATTCACCCCTCCACTTT.

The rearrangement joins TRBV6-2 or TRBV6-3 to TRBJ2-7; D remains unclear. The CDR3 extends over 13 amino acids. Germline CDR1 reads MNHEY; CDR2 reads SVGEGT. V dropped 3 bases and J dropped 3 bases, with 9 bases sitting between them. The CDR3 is CASSYGLDYEQYF. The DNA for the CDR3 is TGTGCCAGCAGTTATGGGCTAGACTACGAGCAGTACTTC.

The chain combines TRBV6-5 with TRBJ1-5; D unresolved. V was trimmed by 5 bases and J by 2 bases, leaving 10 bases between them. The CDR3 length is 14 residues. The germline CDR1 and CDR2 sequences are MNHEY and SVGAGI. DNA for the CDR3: TGTGCCAGCAGTCCTATTCGTGGCAATCAGCCCCAGCATTTT. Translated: CASSPIRGNQPQHF.

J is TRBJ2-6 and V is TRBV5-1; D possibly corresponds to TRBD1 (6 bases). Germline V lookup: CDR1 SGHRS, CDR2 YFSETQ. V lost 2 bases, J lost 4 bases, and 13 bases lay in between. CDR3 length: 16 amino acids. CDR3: CASSFGGAWGANVLTF. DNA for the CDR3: TGCGCCAGCAGCTTTGGGGGCGCATGGGGGGCCAACGTCCTGACTTTC.

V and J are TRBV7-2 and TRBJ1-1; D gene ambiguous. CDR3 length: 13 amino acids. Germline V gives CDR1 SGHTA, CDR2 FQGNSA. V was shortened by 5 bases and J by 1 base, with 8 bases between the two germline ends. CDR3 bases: TGTGCCAGCAGCGTTATGACGAACACTGAAGCTTTCTTT. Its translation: CASSVMTNTEAFF.

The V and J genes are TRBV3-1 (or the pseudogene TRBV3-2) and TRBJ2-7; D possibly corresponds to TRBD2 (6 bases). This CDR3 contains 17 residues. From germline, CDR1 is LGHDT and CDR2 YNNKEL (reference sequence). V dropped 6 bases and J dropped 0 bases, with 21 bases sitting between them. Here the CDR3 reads CASSSHGGQQNSYEQYF. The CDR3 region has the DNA TGTGCCAGCAGTTCACATGGAGGGCAACAAAACTCCTACGAGCAGTACTTC.

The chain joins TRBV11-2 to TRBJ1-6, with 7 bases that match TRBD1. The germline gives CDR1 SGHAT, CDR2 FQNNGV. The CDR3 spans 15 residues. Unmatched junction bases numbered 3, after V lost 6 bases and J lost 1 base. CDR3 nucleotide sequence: TGTGCCAGCAGTTTCAGGGGGTCCTATAATTCACCCCTCCACTTT. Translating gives CASSFRGSYNSPLHF.

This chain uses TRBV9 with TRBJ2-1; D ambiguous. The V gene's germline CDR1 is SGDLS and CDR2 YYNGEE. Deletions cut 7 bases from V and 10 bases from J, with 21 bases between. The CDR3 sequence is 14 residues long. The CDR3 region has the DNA TGTGCCAGCTCAGAGCTAACAACGGATGGAGAGCAGTTCTTC. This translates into CASSELTTDGEQFF. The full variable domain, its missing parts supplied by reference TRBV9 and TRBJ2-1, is DSGVTQTPKHLITATGQRVTLRCSPRSGDLSVYWYQQSLDQGLQFLIQYYNGEERAKGNILERFSAQQFPDLHSELNLSSLELGDSALYFCASSELTTDGEQFFGPGTRLTVL.

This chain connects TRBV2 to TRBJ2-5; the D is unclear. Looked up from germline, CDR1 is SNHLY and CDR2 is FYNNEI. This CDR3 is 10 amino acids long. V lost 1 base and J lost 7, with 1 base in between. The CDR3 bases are TGTGCCAGCAGTGAAGGGACCCAGTACTTC. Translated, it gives CASSEGTQYF.

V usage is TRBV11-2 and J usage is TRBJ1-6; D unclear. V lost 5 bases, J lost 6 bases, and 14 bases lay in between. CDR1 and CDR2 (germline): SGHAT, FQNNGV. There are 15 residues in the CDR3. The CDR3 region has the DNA TGTGCCAGCAGCCTCCTAGAAGGGTTTAATTCACCCCTCCACTTT. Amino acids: CASSLLEGFNSPLHF.

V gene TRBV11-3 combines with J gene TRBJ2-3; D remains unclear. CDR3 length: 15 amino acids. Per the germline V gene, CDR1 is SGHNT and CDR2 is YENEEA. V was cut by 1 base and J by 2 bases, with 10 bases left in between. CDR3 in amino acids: CASSLAGAPTDTQYF. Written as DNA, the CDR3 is TGTGCCAGCAGCTTAGCTGGCGCCCCCACAGATACGCAGTATTTT.

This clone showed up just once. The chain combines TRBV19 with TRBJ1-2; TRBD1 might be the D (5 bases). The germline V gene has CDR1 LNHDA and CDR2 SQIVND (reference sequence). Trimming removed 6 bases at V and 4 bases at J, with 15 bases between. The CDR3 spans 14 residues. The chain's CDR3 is CASSRDAGLYGYTF. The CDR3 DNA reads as TGTGCCAGTAGCCGGGACGCAGGCCTCTATGGCTACACCTTC. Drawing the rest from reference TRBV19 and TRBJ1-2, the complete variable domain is DGGITQSPKYLFRKEGQNVTLSCEQNLNHDAMYWYRQDPGQGLRLIYYSQIVNDFQKGDIAEGYSVSREKKESFPLTVTSAQKNPTAFYLCASSRDAGLYGYTFGSGTRLTVV.

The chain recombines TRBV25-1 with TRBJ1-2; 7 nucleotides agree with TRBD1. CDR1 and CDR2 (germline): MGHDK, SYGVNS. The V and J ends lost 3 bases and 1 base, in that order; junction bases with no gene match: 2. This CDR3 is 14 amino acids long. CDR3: CASSERGLNYGYTF. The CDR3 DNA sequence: TGTGCCAGCAGTGAGAGGGGGCTTAACTATGGCTACACCTTC.

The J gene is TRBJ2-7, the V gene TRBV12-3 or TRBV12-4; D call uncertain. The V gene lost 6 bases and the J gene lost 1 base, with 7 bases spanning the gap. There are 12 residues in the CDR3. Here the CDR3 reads CASSGRSYEQYF. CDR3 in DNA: TGTGCCAGCAGCGGTCGGTCCTACGAGCAGTACTTC.

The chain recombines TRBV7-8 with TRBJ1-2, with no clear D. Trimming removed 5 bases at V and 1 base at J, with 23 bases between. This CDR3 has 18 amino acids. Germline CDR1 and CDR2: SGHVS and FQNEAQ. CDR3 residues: CASSHNRVEAGGNYGYTF. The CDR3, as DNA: TGTGCCAGCAGCCACAACCGGGTCGAAGCCGGAGGTAACTATGGCTACACCTTC.

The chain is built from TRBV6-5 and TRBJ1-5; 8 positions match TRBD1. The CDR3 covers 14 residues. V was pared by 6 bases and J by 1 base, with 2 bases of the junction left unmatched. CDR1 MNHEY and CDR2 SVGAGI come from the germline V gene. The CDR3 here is CASSRDRSNQPQHF. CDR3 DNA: TGTGCCAGCAGCCGGGACAGGAGCAATCAGCCCCAGCATTTT.

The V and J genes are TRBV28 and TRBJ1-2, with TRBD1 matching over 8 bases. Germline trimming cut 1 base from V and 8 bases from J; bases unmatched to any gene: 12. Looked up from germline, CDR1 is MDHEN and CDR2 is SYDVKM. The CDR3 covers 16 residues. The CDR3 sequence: CASSLLVSIRGRGYTF. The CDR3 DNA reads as TGTGCCAGCAGTTTATTGGTTTCGATCAGGGGGCGCGGCTACACCTTC.

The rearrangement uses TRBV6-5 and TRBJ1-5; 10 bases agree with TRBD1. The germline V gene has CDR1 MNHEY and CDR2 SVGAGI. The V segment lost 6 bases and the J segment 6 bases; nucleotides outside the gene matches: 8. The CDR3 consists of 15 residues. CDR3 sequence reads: CASRPGQGYSQPQHF. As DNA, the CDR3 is TGTGCCAGCAGACCGGGACAGGGGTACAGTCAGCCCCAGCATTTT.

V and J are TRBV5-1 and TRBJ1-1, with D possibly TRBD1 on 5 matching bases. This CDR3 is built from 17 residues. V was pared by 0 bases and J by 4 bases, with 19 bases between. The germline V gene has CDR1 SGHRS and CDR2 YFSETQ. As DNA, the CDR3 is TGCGCCAGCAGCTTGGGAGGGGCACAGGTGGGAGGCACTGAAGCTTTCTTT. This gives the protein CASSLGGAQVGGTEAFF.

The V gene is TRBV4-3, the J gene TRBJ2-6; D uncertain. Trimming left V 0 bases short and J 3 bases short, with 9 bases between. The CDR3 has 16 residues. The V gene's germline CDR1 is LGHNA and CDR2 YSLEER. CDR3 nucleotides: TGCGCCAGCAGCCAAGATGTGGCAGTTGGGGCCAACGTCCTGACTTTC. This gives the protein CASSQDVAVGANVLTF.

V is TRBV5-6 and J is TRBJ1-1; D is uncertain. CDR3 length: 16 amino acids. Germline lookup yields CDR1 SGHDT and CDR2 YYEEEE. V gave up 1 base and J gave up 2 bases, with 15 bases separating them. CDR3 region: CASSLIRQRRNTEAFF. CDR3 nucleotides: TGTGCCAGCAGCTTGATCCGGCAAAGGCGAAACACTGAAGCTTTCTTT.